This T cell receptor beta chain was sequenced in a study of T cell responses to AZD1222 COVID-19 vaccine. Sequencing was performed with immunoSEQ multiplex PCR; in TCRdb, only in-frame clones are kept and a portion is missing. The data hold around 180,000 clones, with 85% to 90% observed a single time. As for this clone: Its specificity is unknown.

The CDR3 has 15 residues. Per germline, CDR1 MNHEY and CDR2 SMNVEV (reference sequence). The V end was cut by 6 bases, the J end by 0 bases, with 12 bases between. Study observations and caveats: Clonal diversity was possibly underestimated, and white British individuals and females predominated among donors.

The sequencing here drew on peripheral blood, taken on day 0 of AZD1222 vaccination. This sequence joins TRBV27 and TRBJ1-3; possible D gene TRBD1, 6 bases. The clonotype comes from an adult in good health. The CDR3 region has the DNA TGTGCCAGCAGAGATGGACAGTTCTCTGGAAACACCATATATTTT. Protein: CASRDGQFSGNTIYF.